The present entry profiles one T cell receptor (beta chain) with its context. The sample is drawn from a study of blood T cell repertoires in COVID-19. Per the study methods: Scientists estimated how many nucleated cells there were by amplifying reference gene primers. Using immunoSEQ multiplex PCR, the repertoire was profiled, and TCRdb retains in-frame clones only, with some absent. V, J and clone size derive from that table, while D and trimming were established from the DNA sequence. The sample carries approximately 61,000 clones, around 79% recorded once. The CDR3 loop spans 15 amino acids. Germline V gene data show CDR1 as KGHSH and CDR2 as LQKENI. V shed 6 bases and J 2 bases; nucleotides not matched to a gene: 7.

The source material was peripheral blood. The receptor was isolated from a human donor in a cohort sampled during active COVID-19. The chain links TRBV18 to TRBJ2-5; 9 bases align to TRBD1. CDR3 amino acids: CASSRDRVNQETQYF. The CDR3 DNA reads as TGTGCCAGCTCCCGGGACAGGGTAAATCAAGAGACCCAGTACTTC.